This is a list of T cell receptor beta chains from one sample in a study of beta chain features in type 1 diabetes. The repertoire was sequenced with immunoSEQ multiplex PCR; TCRdb's copy has only in-frame clones and lacks some. The sample includes 300,000 to 350,000 clones, roughly 8% of them seen just once. Sequencing input: central memory CD4+ T cells from blood. The receptor set was obtained from a woman aged 18-29 years in good health. CDR3s leave out the opening cysteine and the closing phenylalanine or tryptophan.

v_gene: TRBV6-6
j_gene: TRBJ2-4
CDR3aa: ASSYSPTGGRNIQY

v_gene: TRBV7-9
j_gene: TRBJ2-6
CDR3aa: ASSLVGGANVLT

v_gene: TRBV18
j_gene: TRBJ2-7
CDR3aa: ASSPGQGPHEQY

v_gene: TRBV7-8
j_gene: TRBJ2-1
CDR3aa: ASSFNTGGGEQF

v_gene: TRBV6-6
j_gene: TRBJ2-5
CDR3aa: ASSYGTLDQETQY

v_gene: TRBV19
j_gene: TRBJ2-6
CDR3aa: ARTPWTGGAGANVLT

v_gene: TRBV28
j_gene: TRBJ1-2
CDR3aa: ASSYHDPNYGYT

v_gene: TRBV4-2
j_gene: TRBJ1-1
CDR3aa: ASSFGGTMNTEAF

v_gene: TRBV7-3
j_gene: TRBJ1-2
CDR3aa: ASSLMGDGAYGDGYT

v_gene: TRBV21-1
j_gene: TRBJ2-5
CDR3aa: ASSKGPQETQY

v_gene: TRBV7-8
j_gene: TRBJ2-2
CDR3aa: ASSFPFSANTGELF

v_gene: TRBV29-1
j_gene: TRBJ2-7
CDR3aa: SVTTPTSGRTYEQY

v_gene: TRBV7-2
j_gene: TRBJ2-7
CDR3aa: ASSHATGLYEQY

v_gene: TRBV27
j_gene: TRBJ2-3
CDR3aa: ASSRPGSSFDTQY

v_gene: TRBV6-5
j_gene: TRBJ2-7
CDR3aa: ASRREGDPSYEQY

v_gene: TRBV11-2
j_gene: TRBJ2-7
CDR3aa: ASSLESGSWEY

v_gene: TRBV7-9
j_gene: TRBJ1-2
CDR3aa: ASSSRQGGDGYT

v_gene: TRBV19
j_gene: TRBJ1-5
CDR3aa: ASTPAGTGVGQPQH

v_gene: TRBV28
j_gene: TRBJ2-1
CDR3aa: ASSSIRGANNEQF

v_gene: TRBV28
j_gene: TRBJ2-7
CDR3aa: ASSAGGESYEQY

v_gene: TRBV2
j_gene: TRBJ2-5
CDR3aa: ASRRGSAGGLETQY

v_gene: TRBV6-5
j_gene: TRBJ2-7
CDR3aa: ASRKGGLYEQY

v_gene: TRBV7-2
j_gene: TRBJ2-3
CDR3aa: ASSFKRWVSDTQY

v_gene: TRBV2
j_gene: TRBJ1-4
CDR3aa: ASKGSVSEKLF

v_gene: TRBV7-6
j_gene: TRBJ2-6
CDR3aa: ASSSLPGANVLT

v_gene: TRBV6-5
j_gene: TRBJ1-4
CDR3aa: ASTTGPGGEKLF

v_gene: TRBV10-3
j_gene: TRBJ2-7
CDR3aa: AISDGRSSYEQY

v_gene: TRBV6-1
j_gene: TRBJ2-6
CDR3aa: ASGAPGANVLT

v_gene: TRBV4-3
j_gene: TRBJ2-1
CDR3aa: ASSQISSSGNEQF

v_gene: TRBV18
j_gene: TRBJ2-2
CDR3aa: ASSPRGGELF

v_gene: TRBV9
j_gene: TRBJ2-1
CDR3aa: ASSVSGLVFGEQF

v_gene: TRBV18
j_gene: TRBJ1-1
CDR3aa: ASSPQGTPNEAF

v_gene: TRBV7-8
j_gene: TRBJ2-1
CDR3aa: ASSLSLATFAEQF

v_gene: TRBV21-1
j_gene: TRBJ2-4
CDR3aa: ASSKRGTVHFQY

v_gene: TRBV27
j_gene: TRBJ2-7
CDR3aa: ASSLSPGYEQY

v_gene: TRBV5-1
j_gene: TRBJ2-1
CDR3aa: ASSLPNNEQF

v_gene: TRBV7-6
j_gene: TRBJ1-2
CDR3aa: ASSLRDSDGYT

v_gene: TRBV29-1
j_gene: TRBJ2-5
CDR3aa: SVAGVEETQY

v_gene: TRBV4-2
j_gene: TRBJ2-6
CDR3aa: ASSQDGPQGTGANVLT

v_gene: TRBV2
j_gene: TRBJ2-1
CDR3aa: ASSATQPQRGKQF

v_gene: TRBV2
j_gene: TRBJ1-5
CDR3aa: ASSEDSSNQPQH

v_gene: TRBV9
j_gene: TRBJ2-1
CDR3aa: ASSVGGGSYNEQF

v_gene: TRBV7-9
j_gene: TRBJ1-5
CDR3aa: ASSLGDRVQPQH

v_gene: TRBV23-1
j_gene: TRBJ2-6
CDR3aa: ASSKVSGRGANVLT

v_gene: TRBV9
j_gene: TRBJ2-5
CDR3aa: ASSPRQAAQETQY

v_gene: TRBV5-1
j_gene: TRBJ1-2
CDR3aa: ASSFMVSDGYT

v_gene: TRBV5-1
j_gene: TRBJ2-5
CDR3aa: ASSFSGTFAGEETQY

v_gene: TRBV19
j_gene: TRBJ2-5
CDR3aa: ASEDRSWKTQY

v_gene: TRBV7-6
j_gene: TRBJ2-3
CDR3aa: ASSLVSRPLTDTQY

v_gene: TRBV7-2
j_gene: TRBJ2-1
CDR3aa: ASSVGTSGSLF

v_gene: TRBV5-5
j_gene: TRBJ2-7
CDR3aa: ASSLVSLDVGTYEQY

v_gene: TRBV13
j_gene: TRBJ2-5
CDR3aa: ASSFRETQY